This TCR beta chain stems from a study of blood T cell repertoires in COVID-19. Background on the study: COVID-19 samples, acute and convalescent, were from the United States, Italy and Spain. T cells, B-cell-depleted T cells, or PBMCs provided the cDNA or gDNA that served as material.

V was cut by 3 bases and J by 0 bases, with 17 bases left in between. Germline V gene data show CDR1 as GTSNPN and CDR2 as SVGIG (reference sequence). The CDR3 is made up of 17 amino acids. Authors' analysis steps: It was from reference gene primer amplification that nucleated cell counts were estimated. TCRdb's copy holds only in-frame clones and misses some; the assay was immunoSEQ multiplex PCR. Clone size and the V and J calls come from that table; the DNA yielded D and trimming. The sample contains about 75,000 clones, around 72% of which appear only once. Material: peripheral blood. J is TRBJ1-4 and V is TRBV30, with D uncertain. The clonotype originates from a human donor with acute or convalescent COVID-19. The donor label of this sample is uncertain. CDR3 sequence reads: CAWRIGLTEATNEKLFF. The CDR3 DNA reads TGTGCCTGGAGGATTGGTCTGACTGAGGCAACTAATGAAAAACTGTTTTTT. The variable domain in full, with the rest retrieved from reference TRBV30 and TRBJ1-4, is SQTIHQWPATLVQPVGSPLSLECTVEGTSNPNLYWYRQAAGRGLQLLFYSVGIGQISSEVPQNLSASRPQDRQFILSSKKLLLSDSGFYLCAWRIGLTEATNEKLFFGSGTQLSVL.